This T cell receptor (beta chain) was sequenced for a study of radiotherapy plus CTLA-4 blockade in lung cancer. Study at large: Objective responses were observed in around 17% of patients, and disease control was achieved by 31%.

A remark on this clone: What it binds is unknown.

The protocol was immunoSEQ multiplex PCR, while the TCRdb copy is restricted to in-frame clones and leaves out a portion. The sample yields more than 75,000 clones, less than 80% seen once. V trimming: 0 bases; J trimming: 7 bases; junction bases outside the gene matches: 6. The V gene's germline CDR1 is MNHNY and CDR2 SVGAGI (reference sequence). This CDR3 comprises 15 residues. Study-wide points: An expansion of tumor-derived TCR clones occurred in blood after radiotherapy plus ipilimumab. Early blood T cell clone changes and increased post-radiation serum interferon-beta were reportedly the strongest response predictors.

Chemo-refractory metastatic non-small-cell lung cancer patients received focal radiation with ipilimumab CTLA-4 blockade. The J gene is TRBJ1-1, the V gene TRBV6-6, with TRBD1 matching 9 bases. This sample comprised peripheral blood, obtained from a patient treated with radiotherapy plus ipilimumab. The sequence came from a human donor with non-small cell lung cancer that progressed on radiotherapy plus ipilimumab. The CDR3 is CASSYSDRGEGEAFF. The CDR3 DNA follows: TGTGCCAGCAGTTACTCGGACAGGGGAGAGGGTGAAGCTTTCTTT.